A single count supports the clone carrying this T cell receptor beta chain. The CDR3 has 14 residues. The V and J ends lost 5 bases and 7 bases, in that order; junction bases with no gene match: 10. CDR1 is SGHTA, CDR2 FQGNSA, per germline. The table came from immunoSEQ multiplex PCR; TCRdb's copy has only in-frame clones and leaves some out. The sample contains thousands of clones, 95% of which appear only once. Specified time point: recipient sample about 28 days before transplant, after cytoreduction. Samples: about 28 days before transplant, then days 30, 100 and 180 after. This entry is derived from a study of T cell clonotyping in hematopoietic cell transplantation.

This sequence originates from a woman aged 45 to 65 with chronic myeloid leukemia. Some clones in this sample may be carry-over from other donors' samples. This specimen was peripheral blood mononuclear cells, taken before stem cell transplant. V usage is TRBV7-2 and J usage is TRBJ2-5; TRBD1 matches at 7 bases. This CDR3 reads CASSRFRTGGTQYF. DNA for the CDR3: TGTGCCAGCAGCCGATTCAGGACAGGTGGGACCCAGTACTTC.